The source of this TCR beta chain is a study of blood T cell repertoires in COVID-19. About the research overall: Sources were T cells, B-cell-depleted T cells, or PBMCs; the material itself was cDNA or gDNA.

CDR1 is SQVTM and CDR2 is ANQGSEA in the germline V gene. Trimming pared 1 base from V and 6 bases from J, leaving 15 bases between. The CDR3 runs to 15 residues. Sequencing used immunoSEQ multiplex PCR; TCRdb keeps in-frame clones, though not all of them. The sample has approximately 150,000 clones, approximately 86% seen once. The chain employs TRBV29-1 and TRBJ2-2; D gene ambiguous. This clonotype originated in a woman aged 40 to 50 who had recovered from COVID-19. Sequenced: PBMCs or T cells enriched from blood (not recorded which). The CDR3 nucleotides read TGCAGCGTTGAAGGCTTTGGCAATTTCCCCGGGGAGCTGTTTTTT. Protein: CSVEGFGNFPGELFF.